The next 32 T cell receptor beta chains were all read from a single sample in a study of a mutant IDH1 vaccine in newly diagnosed glioma. Clones were read by immunoSEQ multiplex PCR, and TCRdb kept only the in-frame ones, dropping some. The table includes 20,000 to 25,000 clones, roughly four fifths detected once. The time point here: week 23, last vaccination. In the vaccine, a single dose held 300 ug of the mutant IDH1 20-mer peptide, along with topical imiquimod. No antigen has been assigned to these receptors. Sequenced material: PBMCs, taken from a glioma patient whose treatment included an IDH1 peptide vaccine. The receptors come from a man aged 30-40 years with glioma.

The chain recombines TRBV19 with TRBJ2-2, with D possibly being TRBD1 or TRBD2 (6 bases each). From germline, CDR1 is LNHDA and CDR2 SQIVND (reference sequence). The V end was cut by 2 bases, the J end by 4 bases, with 8 bases between. This CDR3 is 14 amino acids long. CDR3 sequence reads: CASSISGATGELFF. The CDR3 nucleotides are TGTGCCAGTAGTATATCGGGGGCCACCGGGGAGCTGTTTTTT.

The V and J genes are TRBV5-1 and TRBJ1-4; 8 positions match TRBD1. The V segment lost 2 bases and the J segment 7 bases; nucleotides outside the gene matches: 4. The germline CDR1 and CDR2 sequences are SGHRS and YFSETQ. The CDR3 contains 14 residues. CDR3 protein: CASSLGQGAEKLFF. CDR3 in DNA: TGCGCCAGCAGCTTAGGACAGGGTGCTGAAAAACTGTTTTTT.

This clone showed up just once. V usage is TRBV12-5 and J usage is TRBJ1-1, with TRBD1 as a possible D gene (5 bases). The CDR3 sequence is 15 residues long. Germline-derived CDR1 and CDR2 are LGHNT and FRNRAP. Trimming stripped 2 bases from V and 1 base from J, with 11 bases between. This CDR3 is CASGLSQTANTEAFF. CDR3 coding DNA: TGTGCTAGTGGTTTGTCCCAGACAGCGAACACTGAAGCTTTCTTT.

This chain joins TRBV5-1 and TRBJ2-7, with TRBD1 as a possible D gene (5 bases). The CDR3 totals 13 residues. Looked up from germline, CDR1 is SGHRS and CDR2 is YFSETQ. With 0 bases removed from V and 9 bases from J, the gap between germline ends came to 13 bases. This chain's CDR3 is CASSLEGSTGQYF. CDR3 coding DNA: TGCGCCAGCAGCTTGGAAGGAAGCACAGGGCAGTACTTC. Together with reference TRBV5-1 and TRBJ2-7, the CDR3 gives the full variable domain: KAGVTQTPRYLIKTRGQQVTLSCSPISGHRSVSWYQQTPGQGLQFLFEYFSETQRNKGNFPGRFSGRQFSNSRSEMNVSTLELGDSALYLCASSLEGSTGQYFGPGTRLTVT.

This chain joins TRBV7-9 and TRBJ1-4; D is undetermined. The CDR3 runs 16 residues. Germline V gene data show CDR1 as SEHNR and CDR2 as FQNEAQ (reference sequence). Trimming cost V 4 bases and J 0 bases, with 12 bases left between them. CDR3 protein: CASSWWAVATNEKLFF. CDR3 DNA sequence: TGTGCCAGCAGCTGGTGGGCGGTTGCAACTAATGAAAAACTGTTTTTT.

V and J are TRBV6-1 and TRBJ2-2; D perhaps matches TRBD1 (6 bases). The germline V gene has CDR1 MNHNS and CDR2 SASEGT. Trimming took off 10 bases at V and 4 bases at J, with 19 bases between the two ends. The CDR3 has 15 residues. The CDR3 nucleotides read TGTGCCACCAGGACAGACCTCCTTAGCACCGGGGAGCTGTTTTTT. It specifies CATRTDLLSTGELFF.

V gene TRBV27 combines with J gene TRBJ1-3; weak D call: TRBD1 (5 bases). The V gene lost 6 bases and the J gene lost 0 bases, with 6 bases spanning the gap. The CDR3 has 13 amino acids. Germline V gene data show CDR1 as MNHEY and CDR2 as SMNVEV (reference sequence). The CDR3 loop reads CASRGVSGNTIYF. Here the CDR3 DNA reads TGTGCCAGCAGGGGGGTCTCTGGAAACACCATATATTTT.

The gene calls are TRBV2 and TRBJ2-3; 8 nucleotides agree with TRBD2. The CDR3 consists of 18 residues. The junction had 12 bases not matched to a gene; V was cut back by 4 bases and J by 0 bases. Germline CDR1 reads SNHLY; CDR2 reads FYNNEI. The CDR3 DNA is TGTGCCAGCAGTGTGGGCCCCCGTAGCGGGGCTAGCACAGATACGCAGTATTTT. It is translated as CASSVGPRSGASTDTQYF.

The sample holds one count of this clone. This rearrangement joins TRBV5-1 to TRBJ2-3, with 7 nucleotides matching TRBD1. V was clipped by 0 bases and J by 5 bases; unmatched bases: 6. Germline assignment: CDR1 SGHRS and CDR2 YFSETQ. The CDR3 is made up of 15 amino acids. CDR3 coding DNA: TGCGCCAGCAGCTTGGAGGCAGGGGGTGTAGATACGCAGTATTTT. This sequence encodes CASSLEAGGVDTQYF.

J is TRBJ1-3 and V is TRBV11-2; D is undetermined. The CDR3 contains 14 residues. Looked up from germline, CDR1 is SGHAT and CDR2 is FQNNGV. V was trimmed by 7 bases and J by 0 bases, leaving 10 bases between them. This CDR3 is CASKDVSSGNTIYF. CDR3 in DNA: TGTGCCAGCAAGGACGTTAGCTCTGGAAACACCATATATTTT.

V usage is TRBV5-6 and J usage is TRBJ1-4, with TRBD1 as a possible D gene (6 bases). This CDR3 region has 14 residues. Germline lookup yields CDR1 SGHDT and CDR2 YYEEEE. The V end lost 4 bases, the J end lost 4 bases, and 11 bases lay between the germline ends. The CDR3 coding sequence is TGTGCCAGCAGCGCCCGGGACAATAATGAAAAACTGTTTTTT. Translation: CASSARDNNEKLFF.

The chain has TRBV2 and TRBJ2-1, with D unresolved. The CDR3 extends over 14 amino acids. Germline lookup yields CDR1 SNHLY and CDR2 FYNNEI. V was pared by 4 bases and J by 4 bases, with 11 bases between. The CDR3 loop reads CASSGDGTYNEQFF. CDR3 sequence (DNA): TGTGCCAGCAGTGGTGACGGAACTTACAATGAGCAGTTCTTC.

The gene calls are TRBV19 and TRBJ1-2; 11 bases line up with TRBD1. Losses at the gene ends were 3 bases for V and 8 bases for J; bases not matched to a gene: 2. The CDR3 has 13 amino acids. Germline loops: CDR1 LNHDA, CDR2 SQIVND (reference sequence). Here the CDR3 DNA reads TGTGCCAGTAGTATGGACAGGGGGCGAGGCTACACCTTC. Translating it yields CASSMDRGRGYTF.

V usage is TRBV25-1 and J usage is TRBJ1-4; 8 positions match TRBD1. There are 18 residues in the CDR3. J gave up 8 bases and V 2 bases, and 16 bases lay outside the gene matches. Germline CDR1 and CDR2: MGHDK and SYGVNS. The CDR3 DNA reads TGTGCCAGCAGTGAAGCTCCCATTTTTGCAGGGGGCCCCGAAAAACTGTTTTTT. This sequence encodes CASSEAPIFAGGPEKLFF.

As regards this clone: Other nucleotide sequences in the sample specify the same CDR3. The V call is TRBV5-1, the J call TRBJ2-5; the D is unclear. CDR1 is SGHRS, CDR2 YFSETQ, per germline. CDR3 size: 13 residues. V dropped 0 bases and J dropped 2 bases, with 5 bases sitting between them. CDR3 in amino acids: CASSLGGQETQYF. In DNA form, the CDR3 reads TGCGCCAGCAGCTTGGGCGGACAAGAGACCCAGTACTTC. Combining the CDR3 with reference TRBV5-1 and TRBJ2-5 gives the whole variable domain KAGVTQTPRYLIKTRGQQVTLSCSPISGHRSVSWYQQTPGQGLQFLFEYFSETQRNKGNFPGRFSGRQFSNSRSEMNVSTLELGDSALYLCASSLGGQETQYFGPGTRLLVL.

The chain combines TRBV18 with TRBJ2-5, with TRBD2 as a possible D gene (6 bases). The CDR3 is 15 residues long. CDR1 and CDR2 from the germline V gene are KGHSH and LQKENI. The V gene lost 2 bases and the J gene lost 2 bases, with 12 bases spanning the gap. CDR3 nucleotide sequence: TGTGCCAGCTCACCAACGGCGGGGAGACAAGAGACCCAGTACTTC. This encodes CASSPTAGRQETQYF.

The rearrangement joins TRBV5-1 to TRBJ1-1, with TRBD1 identical over 9 bases. Germline trimming cut 3 bases from V and 6 bases from J; bases unmatched to any gene: 15. The CDR3 spans 17 residues. The germline V gene has CDR1 SGHRS and CDR2 YFSETQ. CDR3 sequence (DNA): TGCGCCAGCAGCTCTGATCCGGGACAGGGTATTCGGGCTGAAGCTTTCTTT. Translating gives CASSSDPGQGIRAEAFF. Full variable domain (remainder filled in from reference TRBV5-1 and TRBJ1-1): KAGVTQTPRYLIKTRGQQVTLSCSPISGHRSVSWYQQTPGQGLQFLFEYFSETQRNKGNFPGRFSGRQFSNSRSEMNVSTLELGDSALYLCASSSDPGQGIRAEAFFGQGTRLTVV.

The rearrangement joins TRBV18 to TRBJ1-1; D remains ambiguous. The CDR3 is made up of 14 amino acids. V lost 2 bases and J 10 bases, leaving 17 bases between the germline ends. Germline V gene data show CDR1 as KGHSH and CDR2 as LQKENI. The CDR3: CASSPAISARRAFF. CDR3 nucleotides: TGTGCCAGCTCACCAGCCATTTCAGCCCGGCGAGCTTTCTTT. Looking up the rest from reference TRBV18 and TRBJ1-1 gives the full variable domain: NAGVMQNPRHLVRRRGQEARLRCSPMKGHSHVYWYRQLPEEGLKFMVYLQKENIIDESGMPKERFSAEFPKEGPSILRIQQVVRGDSAAYFCASSPAISARRAFFGQGTRLTVV.

This clone occurred once. V and J are TRBV29-1 and TRBJ1-1; perhaps TRBD1 as D (5 bases). Trimming removed 5 bases at V and 11 bases at J, with 21 bases between. The CDR3 contains 13 residues. Germline assignment: CDR1 SQVTM and CDR2 ANQGSEA. DNA of the CDR3: TGCAGCGTTAAAAACTCGCCTCAGGGTGCGGCTTTCTTT. Amino acids: CSVKNSPQGAAFF.

This sequence joins TRBV2 and TRBJ2-6, with unresolved D. Germline V gene sequence: CDR1 SNHLY, CDR2 FYNNEI. This CDR3 comprises 14 residues. Trimming pared 3 bases from V and 2 bases from J, leaving 5 bases between. CDR3 amino acids: CASSEIAGANVLTF. The CDR3 DNA follows: TGTGCCAGCAGTGAGATAGCTGGGGCCAACGTCCTGACTTTC.

The CDR3 DNA follows: TGTGCCAGCAGCTTAGCGTGGAAAGAAGAGACCCAGTACTTC. Amino acid sequence: CASSLAWKEETQYF. The chain employs TRBV7-8 and TRBJ2-5, with D unresolved. The CDR3 has 14 amino acids. V lost 0 bases to trimming and J lost 3 bases, with 8 bases between them. Germline CDR1 and CDR2: SGHVS and FQNEAQ.

The chain carries TRBV5-1 and TRBJ2-1, with 10 bases fitting TRBD1. This CDR3 is 15 amino acids long. Trimming removed 6 bases from V and 9 bases from J; junction bases left unmatched: 12. Germline-derived CDR1 and CDR2 are SGHRS and YFSETQ. For the CDR3, the DNA is TGCGCCAGCAACCCCAGACAGGGGGCTGTGAGTGAGCAGTTCTTC. Amino acid sequence: CASNPRQGAVSEQFF.

This chain uses TRBV20-1 with TRBJ2-3, with D hard to call. Trimming took 4 bases from V and 7 from J, leaving 9 bases between them. This CDR3 region has 11 residues. Germline loops: CDR1 DFQATT, CDR2 SNEGSKA (reference sequence). CDR3 amino acids: CSAIYPNTQYF. The DNA for the CDR3 is TGCAGTGCTATATACCCCAATACGCAGTATTTT.

Remarks on this clone: The sample holds other DNA sequences that translate to the same CDR3. The CDR3 loop reads CAWSQVPYGYTF. CDR3 coding DNA: TGTGCCTGGAGTCAGGTCCCCTATGGCTACACCTTC. The V call is TRBV30, the J call TRBJ1-2, with D unclear. Germline CDR1 is GTSNPN and CDR2 is SVGIG (reference sequence). V was shortened by 2 bases and J by 4 bases, with 8 bases between the two germline ends. The CDR3 has 12 amino acids.

This clone was observed a handful of times. The CDR3 DNA is TGTGCCATCAGTGAGTCGAGTAGCTACGAGCAGTACTTC. This translates into CAISESSSYEQYF. The genes are TRBV10-3 and TRBJ2-7; D not resolved. CDR3 size: 13 residues. The germline gives CDR1 ENHRY, CDR2 SYGVKD. V shed 0 bases and J shed 3 bases, with 6 bases lying between them.

The rearrangement uses TRBV7-2 and TRBJ2-1; 15 bases align to TRBD2. Germline CDR1 and CDR2: SGHTA and FQGNSA. This CDR3 spans 15 amino acids. Trimming at V came to 7 bases and at J to 8 bases, leaving 6 bases not matched to a gene. CDR3 coding DNA: TGTGCCAGCACCCCGGGACTAGCGGGAGGATATGAGCAGTTCTTC. Its translation: CASTPGLAGGYEQFF.

The rearrangement joins TRBV10-3 to TRBJ2-7; tentatively, D is TRBD1 or TRBD2 (7 bases each). Germline CDR1 and CDR2: ENHRY and SYGVKD. The CDR3 has 17 amino acids. The V gene lost 11 bases and the J gene lost 2 bases, with 28 bases spanning the gap. The CDR3 sequence: CASGGGGPAVKTYEQYF. The CDR3 nucleotides are TGTGCCTCCGGGGGAGGGGGCCCAGCAGTGAAAACCTACGAGCAGTACTTC.

The table lists this clone with a count of one. The V call is TRBV4-2, the J call TRBJ1-1; D unclear. The CDR3 has 13 residues. Germline V gene lookup returns CDR1 LGHNA and CDR2 YNFKEQ. Trimming pared 4 bases from V and 5 bases from J, leaving 11 bases between. The CDR3 region is CASSLPAGTEAFF. CDR3 bases: TGTGCCAGCAGCCTACCGGCCGGGACTGAAGCTTTCTTT.

The genes are TRBV7-9 and TRBJ1-4, with D tentatively TRBD1 (5 bases). This CDR3 has 15 residues. Trimming cost V 5 bases and J 0 bases, with 10 bases left between them. Germline loops: CDR1 SEHNR, CDR2 FQNEAQ (reference sequence). DNA for the CDR3: TGTGCCAGCAGCCCCAGGGTTGCAACTAATGAAAAACTGTTTTTT. Translating gives CASSPRVATNEKLFF.

The chain links TRBV11-3 to TRBJ2-4, with a weak D call TRBD2 (5 bases). Germline assignment: CDR1 SGHNT and CDR2 YENEEA. V was trimmed by 1 base and J by 8 bases, leaving 12 bases between them. This CDR3 contains 14 residues. CDR3 nucleotide sequence: TGTGCCAGCAGCTTAGGGACGGAGGTAGACATTCAGTACTTC. Protein: CASSLGTEVDIQYF.

The chain carries TRBV7-6 and TRBJ1-1; weak D call: TRBD1 (5 bases). V lost 2 bases to trimming and J lost 6 bases, with 13 bases between them. CDR1 and CDR2 (germline): SGHVS, FNYEAQ. The CDR3 runs to 14 residues. The CDR3 is CASSLSGVTAEAFF. For the CDR3, the DNA is TGTGCCAGCAGCTTAAGCGGCGTGACAGCTGAAGCTTTCTTT.

The V gene is TRBV18, the J gene TRBJ2-1; D unclear. This CDR3 region has 15 residues. V lost 2 bases, J lost 4 bases, and 12 bases lay in between. The germline V gene encodes CDR1 KGHSH and CDR2 LQKENI. The CDR3 coding sequence is TGTGCCAGCTCACCAATGGTAGACGGTTACAATGAGCAGTTCTTC. Its protein product is CASSPMVDGYNEQFF.